The rows below give T cell receptor beta chains drawn from one sample of a study of a mutant IDH1 vaccine in newly diagnosed glioma. Repertoires were generated with immunoSEQ multiplex PCR, while TCRdb's copy carries only in-frame clones and drops some. The sample lists under 40,000 clones, around 80% occurring once. These TCRs' antigens remain unknown. The source was PBMCs, collected from a glioma patient whose treatment included an IDH1 peptide vaccine. These TCRs come from a woman in her thirties or forties with glioma. Both conserved end residues are part of each CDR3. A D gene is named only where the DNA matches it firmly. The listing skips clone size in some rows; elsewhere it reads once, few, many or a size class.

-,13,TRBJ1-2,TRBV12-5,-,TGTGCTAGTGGTTCGATACCGACGGCCGGCTACACCTTC,CASGSIPTAGYTF
-,18,TRBJ2-6,TRBV5-1,-,TGCGCCAGCAGCTTGTCGGTGGGGGTCCCCTCTGGGGCCAACGTCCTGACTTTC,CASSLSVGVPSGANVLTF
-,15,TRBJ1-4,TRBV6-6,TRBD1,TGTGCCAGCAGTCCCCCGGACAGGGGACGTGAAAAACTGTTTTTT,CASSPPDRGREKLFF
once,16,TRBJ1-2,TRBV30,TRBD1,TGTGCCTGGTGGAGGGACAGGGTGGGAGGGAACTATGGCTACACCTTC,CAWWRDRVGGNYGYTF
-,16,TRBJ2-3,TRBV10-3,-,TGTGCCATCAGTGACCATGAAAGGCGGAGCACAGATACGCAGTATTTT,CAISDHERRSTDTQYF
-,15,TRBJ2-5,TRBV2,TRBD2,TGTGCCAGCAGAGCCACTAGCGGGGACTACGAGACCCAGTACTTC,CASRATSGDYETQYF
-,15,TRBJ1-2,TRBV6-6,-,TGTGCCAGCACGGGGAAGTGGCGGGTAGTTGATGGCTACACCTTC,CASTGKWRVVDGYTF
-,16,TRBJ2-7,TRBV7-8,TRBD2,TGTGCCAGCAGCTTAGGAAGAGGGCTAGCGGGGGGCGAGCAGTACTTC,CASSLGRGLAGGEQYF
-,13,TRBJ1-2,TRBV9,TRBD1,TGTGCCAGCAGCCTAGACAGGGGGGATGGCTACACCTTC,CASSLDRGDGYTF
-,16,TRBJ2-7,TRBV6-5,-,TGTGCCAGCAGTTACTCGAGCGACTCCTTATCCTACGAGCAGTACTTC,CASSYSSDSLSYEQYF
-,14,TRBJ2-1,TRBV30,TRBD2,TGTGCCTGGACTAGCGGGTCTCAATACAATGAGCAGTTCTTC,CAWTSGSQYNEQFF
-,15,TRBJ1-1,TRBV6-5,-,TGTGCCAGCAGTAGGGAGGGGGGAGCGAACACTGAAGCTTTCTTT,CASSREGGANTEAFF
-,13,TRBJ1-2,TRBV27,-,TGTGCCAGCAGCCGTCGCTTTAACTATGGCTACACCTTC,CASSRRFNYGYTF
-,15,TRBJ2-1,TRBV10-1,TRBD2,TGCGCCAGCAGTTCCCGGGGGGGAGGATACAATGAGCAGTTCTTC,CASSSRGGGYNEQFF
-,14,TRBJ1-6,TRBV6-1,TRBD1,TGTGCCAGCAGTTCCGGGACAGGAAATTCACCCCTCCACTTT,CASSSGTGNSPLHF
-,12,TRBJ2-3,TRBV2,-,TGTGCCAGCAGTGAGTACGGGGATACGCAGTATTTT,CASSEYGDTQYF
-,16,TRBJ2-2,TRBV7-2,-,TGTGCCAGCACCCGGGGACCGGCCAGGGACACCGGGGAGCTGTTTTTT,CASTRGPARDTGELFF
-,15,TRBJ2-5,TRBV2,-,TGTGCCAGCAGTCACCGGGACGGGGGCCAAGAGACCCAGTACTTC,CASSHRDGGQETQYF
-,12,TRBJ1-2,TRBV6-5,-,TGTGCCAGCAGTTACGGGAACTATGGCTACACCTTC,CASSYGNYGYTF
-,16,TRBJ1-2,TRBV27,-,TGTGCCAGCAGTTTATCGGGTATAGGGGAGGGATATGGCTACACCTTC,CASSLSGIGEGYGYTF
-,15,TRBJ2-2,TRBV27,TRBD1,TGTGCCAGCAGTTTATCTTGGACAGGGGCCGGGGAGCTGTTTTTT,CASSLSWTGAGELFF
few,16,TRBJ1-5,TRBV5-4,-,TGTGCCAGCAGCTTGTGGGGGCAGGGCAGCAATCAGCCCCAGCATTTT,CASSLWGQGSNQPQHF
-,16,TRBJ2-2,TRBV5-1,TRBD1,TGCGCCAGCAGCCCGCGACAGGGGGCTAGCACCGGGGAGCTGTTTTTT,CASSPRQGASTGELFF
once,15,TRBJ1-6,TRBV6-6,TRBD1,TGTGCCAGCCGACAGGGGATAGGGGTAAGATCACCCCTCCACTTT,CASRQGIGVRSPLHF
few,15,TRBJ1-5,TRBV5-6,-,TGTGCCAGCAGCCCGGGACTGTATAGCAATCAGCCCCAGCATTTT,CASSPGLYSNQPQHF
-,13,TRBJ2-3,TRBV18,TRBD2,TGTGCCAGCTCACCACAAAGACTAGCTACGCAGTATTTT,CASSPQRLATQYF
-,14,TRBJ2-7,TRBV7-9,-,TGTGCCAGCAGCCCCTCGGGTCAGTTCTACGAGCAGTACTTC,CASSPSGQFYEQYF
-,15,TRBJ1-2,TRBV9,-,TGTGCCAGCAGCGTAGGGGACCGTGGGACCTATGGCTACACCTTC,CASSVGDRGTYGYTF
-,13,TRBJ1-1,TRBV12-5,TRBD1,TGTGCTAGTATGTACAGGGGCGGGACTGAAGCTTTCTTT,CASMYRGGTEAFF
-,13,TRBJ2-7,TRBV5-6,TRBD2,TGTGCCAGCAACCTAGCGGGGGGGTACGAGCAGTACTTC,CASNLAGGYEQYF
-,19,TRBJ2-1,TRBV5-1,TRBD2,TGCGCCAGCAGCTTGGCCGGTGGCCGGACTAGCTTGAGGAACAATGAGCAGTTCTTC,CASSLAGGRTSLRNNEQFF
-,15,TRBJ2-1,TRBV6-1,-,TGTGCCAGCAGTGAATCTGCGGACGGAGACAATGAGCAGTTCTTC,CASSESADGDNEQFF
-,15,TRBJ2-6,TRBV7-9,-,TGTGCCAGCAGCTTAGCGGTAGCGGAGGCCAACGTCCTGACTTTC,CASSLAVAEANVLTF
-,13,TRBJ2-2,TRBV7-6,-,TGTGCCAGCAGCCCCCAGTCCCCCGGGGAGCTGTTTTTT,CASSPQSPGELFF
-,11,TRBJ1-2,TRBV5-6,-,TGTGCCAGCAGCTTAGGCGCGGGCTACACCTTC,CASSLGAGYTF
once,15,TRBJ1-3,TRBV30,-,TGTGCCGGGACTTCCTCTCCGACCTCTGGAAACACCATATATTTT,CAGTSSPTSGNTIYF
-,15,TRBJ2-3,TRBV2,-,TGTGCCAGCAGTGCGGACAGAGCTAGCACAGATACGCAGTATTTT,CASSADRASTDTQYF
-,14,TRBJ2-2,TRBV7-6,-,TGTGCCAGCAGCTTAGCCCCCCGGACCGGGGAGCTGTTTTTT,CASSLAPRTGELFF
-,16,TRBJ2-7,TRBV11-3,-,TGTGCCAGCATGAGGGGTTCTCGGTTTCGTTTCTACGAGCAGTACTTC,CASMRGSRFRFYEQYF
-,14,TRBJ2-3,TRBV16,TRBD2,TGTGCCACCACCACTAGCGGGGGGGCGCATACGCAGTATTTT,CATTTSGGAHTQYF
-,13,TRBJ1-4,TRBV5-6,-,TGTGCCAGCAGCCCCCTGGCGGGTGAAAAACTGTTTTTT,CASSPLAGEKLFF